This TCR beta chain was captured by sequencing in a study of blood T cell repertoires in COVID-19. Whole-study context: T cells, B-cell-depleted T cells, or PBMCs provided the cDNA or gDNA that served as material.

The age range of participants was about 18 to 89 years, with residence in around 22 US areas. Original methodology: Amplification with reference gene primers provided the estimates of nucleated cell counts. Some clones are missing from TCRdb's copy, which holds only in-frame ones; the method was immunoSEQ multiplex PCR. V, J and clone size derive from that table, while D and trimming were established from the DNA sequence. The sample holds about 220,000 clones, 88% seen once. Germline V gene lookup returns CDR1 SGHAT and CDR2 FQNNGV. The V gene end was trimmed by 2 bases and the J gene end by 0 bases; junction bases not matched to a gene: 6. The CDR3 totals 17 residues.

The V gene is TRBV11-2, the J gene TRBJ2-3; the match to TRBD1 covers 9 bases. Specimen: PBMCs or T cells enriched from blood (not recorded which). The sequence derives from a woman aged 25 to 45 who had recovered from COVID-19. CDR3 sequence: CASSLSTGGRSTDTQYF. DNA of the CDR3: TGTGCCAGCAGCTTATCCACAGGGGGCCGGAGCACAGATACGCAGTATTTT.